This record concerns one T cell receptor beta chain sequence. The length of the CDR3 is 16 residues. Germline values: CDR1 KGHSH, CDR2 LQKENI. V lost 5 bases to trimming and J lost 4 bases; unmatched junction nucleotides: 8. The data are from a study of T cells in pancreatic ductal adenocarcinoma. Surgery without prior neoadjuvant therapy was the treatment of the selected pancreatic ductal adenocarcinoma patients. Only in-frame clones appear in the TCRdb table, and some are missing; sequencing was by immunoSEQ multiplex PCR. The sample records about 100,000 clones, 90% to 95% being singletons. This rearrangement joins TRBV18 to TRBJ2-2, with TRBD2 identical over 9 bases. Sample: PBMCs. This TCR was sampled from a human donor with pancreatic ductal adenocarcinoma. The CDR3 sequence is CASSSLSGSGTGELFF. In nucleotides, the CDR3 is TGTGCCAGCTCATCCCTTAGCGGGAGTGGCACCGGGGAGCTGTTTTTT.